The 25 T cell receptor beta chains presented below share a single source sample, sequenced in a study of blood T cells in healthy people across ages. It was with a sample-barcoded 5' primer and a J-beta primer mix that a second PCR of about 6 to 12 cycles was run. TCRdb ran MiXCR on the 5' RACE reads and lists one entry per CDR3 protein. The sample records approximately 1.5 million distinct CDR3 sequences, about 35% being singletons. Input material: blood. All receptors come from a woman aged 30 to 39 in good health.

This clonotype was found a few times. In DNA, the CDR3 is TGTGCCAGCAGCCGACCGGGGGAGGTTAAGTACTTC. It specifies CASSRPGEVKYF. The chain couples TRBV7-2 to TRBJ2-5, with D maybe TRBD2 (6 bases). This CDR3 comprises 12 residues. Trimming stripped 5 bases from V and 12 bases from J, with 16 bases between. Germline CDR1 and CDR2: SGHTA and FQGNSA.

This clonotype has just a few counts. The chain combines TRBV4-2 with TRBJ2-7; D is uncertain. The CDR3 is 14 amino acids. CDR1 LGHNA and CDR2 YNFKEQ come from the germline V gene. V dropped 5 bases and J dropped 1 base, with 12 bases sitting between them. CDR3 DNA sequence: TGTGCCAGCAGCTGGGCCAAGGGTTCCTACGAGCAGTACTTC. Its translation is CASSWAKGSYEQYF.

The chain links TRBV11-2 to TRBJ2-5; the D is unclear. Near its end, the DNA agrees better with TRBJ2-7, so the J call may be wrong. This CDR3 spans 15 amino acids. CDR1 and CDR2 (germline): SGHAT, FQNNGV. The CDR3 DNA follows: TGTGCCAGCAGCCTGTCGTATCGTAAGGGATACGAGCAGTACTTC. It codes for CASSLSYRKGYEQYF.

This chain uses TRBV20-1 with TRBJ2-7; D may match TRBD1 or TRBD2 (5 bases each). CDR1 and CDR2 from the germline V gene are DFQATT and SNEGSKA (reference sequence). The CDR3 runs to 13 residues. The V and J ends lost 7 bases and 7 bases respectively, with 20 bases between them. In nucleotides, the CDR3 is TGCAGTGGGAGAGGGGACCATGACCATGAGCAGTACTTC. It yields the protein CSGRGDHDHEQYF.

The chain links TRBV21-1 to TRBJ1-5; the DNA was not compared with TRBD1, the D call given in the table. TRBV21-1 is a documented pseudogene. CDR3 size: 17 residues. In DNA form, the CDR3 reads TGTGCCAGCAGCAGAAGAGACGGGGGGCTCATGAGTCAGCCCCAGCATTTT. Amino acids: CASSRRDGGLMSQPQHF.

V gene TRBV6-1 combines with J gene TRBJ2-1, with D perhaps matching TRBD2 (5 bases). The CDR3 loop spans 11 amino acids. The germline gives CDR1 MNHNS, CDR2 SASEGT. The V end lost 10 bases, the J end lost 8 bases, and 12 bases lay between the germline ends. The CDR3 bases are TGTGCCACTGCGGGCTTCGATGAGCAGTTCTTC. It codes for CATAGFDEQFF.

This clonotype is a singleton in its sample. The V gene is TRBV21-1, the J gene TRBJ2-1; the D segment call TRBD2 is taken from the table without a DNA check. TRBV21-1 is recorded as a pseudogene. The CDR3 is 17 amino acids. The CDR3 DNA follows: TGTGCCAGCAGCAAAAGGGAGCTAGCGGGAGAGGACAATGAGCAGTTCTTC. Its protein is CASSKRELAGEDNEQFF.

This clonotype was recorded once. The chain carries TRBV27 and TRBJ2-2; 9 positions agree with TRBD1. The V segment lost 6 bases and the J segment 2 bases; nucleotides outside the gene matches: 7. The V gene's germline CDR1 is MNHEY and CDR2 SMNVEV (reference sequence). The CDR3 runs 16 residues. As DNA, the CDR3 is TGTGCCAGCAGGCACGGGACAGGGCACAACACCGGGGAGCTGTTTTTT. This translates into CASRHGTGHNTGELFF.

The chain couples TRBV5-1 to TRBJ2-7, with 7 bases fitting TRBD1. With 4 bases clipped from V and 4 bases from J, the junction kept 8 bases outside the gene matches. Germline CDR1 reads SGHRS; CDR2 reads YFSETQ. The CDR3 consists of 14 residues. CDR3 protein: CASSTAGTEYEQYF. CDR3 in DNA: TGCGCCAGCAGCACCGCCGGGACAGAGTACGAGCAGTACTTC.

The V call is TRBV25-1, the J call TRBJ2-7; D call uncertain. Germline assignment: CDR1 MGHDK and CDR2 SYGVNS. The V end was cut by 7 bases, the J end by 2 bases, with 12 bases between. The CDR3 loop spans 13 amino acids. CDR3 amino acids: CASMGRNTYEQYF. DNA for the CDR3: TGTGCCAGCATGGGCAGGAATACCTACGAGCAGTACTTC.

With respect to this clonotype: A junction boundary mismatches the germline segment, possibly from a read error. The chain joins TRBV20-1 to TRBJ2-5, with D uncertain. Germline CDR1 DFQATT, CDR2 SNEGSKA (reference sequence). This CDR3 is 15 amino acids long. CDR3 DNA: TGCAGTGCCAGAGATCCAGGTTCGGGTGGGGAGACCCAGTACTTC. Translated, it gives CSARDPGSGGETQYF.

This clonotype turned up a few times. The CDR3 region is CASSSPGLAGEQFF. The CDR3 DNA reads as TGTGCCAGCAGTTCACCGGGACTAGCGGGAGAACAGTTCTTC. The chain links TRBV12-3 or TRBV12-4 to TRBJ2-1; 14 bases fit TRBD2. Trimming cost V 4 bases and J 13 bases; bases outside gene matches: 6. The CDR3 consists of 14 residues.

Concerning this clonotype: Germline and junction disagree at one end, which may indicate a read error. The V and J genes are TRBV5-1 and TRBJ1-4; D gene ambiguous. Germline assignment: CDR1 SGHRS and CDR2 YFSETQ. The CDR3 has 15 residues. The CDR3 reads CASSLAATENGKLFF. The CDR3, as DNA: TGCGCCAGCAGCTTGGCCGCGACGGAGAATGGAAAACTGTTTTTT.

This clonotype was seen a few times. The chain combines TRBV12-3 or TRBV12-4 with TRBJ2-1; 9 bases agree with TRBD2. Losses at the gene ends were 6 bases for V and 9 bases for J; bases not matched to a gene: 12. The CDR3 is 15 amino acids. CDR3 coding DNA: TGTGCCAGCAGACGACTAGCGGACCAACCTAGTGAGCAGTTCTTC. Protein product: CASRRLADQPSEQFF.

The chain recombines TRBV24-1 with TRBJ2-7; 7 bases match TRBD1. Germline loops: CDR1 KGHDR, CDR2 SFDVKD. This CDR3 region has 17 residues. The V segment lost 3 bases and the J segment 5 bases; nucleotides outside the gene matches: 15. The CDR3 DNA reads as TGTGCCACCAGTGATCCTCGAGACAGGGACAGCACCCACGAGCAGTACTTC. Its protein is CATSDPRDRDSTHEQYF.

The rearrangement joins TRBV9 to TRBJ2-5, with unresolved D. CDR3 length: 13 amino acids. The V end was cut by 4 bases, the J end by 4 bases, with 11 bases between. CDR1 is SGDLS and CDR2 is YYNGEE in the germline V gene. In DNA, the CDR3 is TGTGCCAGCAGCCCTTCGGCTCGAGAGACCCAGTACTTC. Protein product: CASSPSARETQYF.

In its sample, this clonotype was seen a few times. V usage is TRBV7-2 and J usage is TRBJ2-7, with unresolved D. The CDR3 spans 13 residues. Germline V gene data show CDR1 as SGHTA and CDR2 as FQGNSA. Trimming cost V 6 bases and J 5 bases, with 14 bases left between them. The CDR3 DNA reads as TGTGCCAGCAGATCAAACGCAGTCCACGAGCAGTACTTC. It yields the protein CASRSNAVHEQYF.

As concerns this clonotype: A much more abundant neighbour one base away suggests this may be a read error. CDR3 DNA: TGCAGCGTAAGTGGACAGCGCAATCAGCCCCGGCATTTT. Its translation is CSVSGQRNQPRHF. This sequence joins TRBV29-1 and TRBJ1-5; the D gene is possibly TRBD1 (6 bases). The CDR3 length is 13 residues. CDR1 SQVTM and CDR2 ANQGSEA come from the germline V gene.

This clonotype was seen many times. This rearrangement joins TRBV7-9 to TRBJ1-1; D is unclear. V lost 0 bases to trimming and J lost 0 bases, with 8 bases between them. The CDR3 is 15 residues long. Looked up from germline, CDR1 is SEHNR and CDR2 is FQNEAQ (reference sequence). The CDR3 DNA reads TGTGCCAGCAGCTTAGCGCGCGGACTGAACACTGAAGCTTTCTTT. Translation gives CASSLARGLNTEAFF.

This sequence joins TRBV10-3 and TRBJ2-7; D possibly corresponds to TRBD1 (5 bases). The CDR3 runs 15 residues. Trimming took off 8 bases at V and 4 bases at J, with 21 bases between the two ends. CDR1 and CDR2 (germline): ENHRY, SYGVKD. The CDR3 DNA sequence: TGTGCCATCGCCGATACGTGGACAATACCTTACGAGCAGTACTTC. Amino acids: CAIADTWTIPYEQYF.

This chain uses TRBV6-1 with TRBJ1-1, with D hard to call. Trimming cost V 7 bases and J 10 bases, with 19 bases left between them. This CDR3 has 13 amino acids. Per germline, CDR1 MNHNS and CDR2 SASEGT. In DNA form, the CDR3 reads TGTGCCAGCACCCGAGAGGGCACCGCGGGAGCTTTCTTT. This encodes CASTREGTAGAFF.

The rearrangement links TRBV20-1 to TRBJ1-2; a weak D match, TRBD1 (6 bases). Germline assignment: CDR1 DFQATT and CDR2 SNEGSKA (reference sequence). CDR3 length: 14 residues. Trimming removed 4 bases at V and 4 bases at J, with 16 bases between. The CDR3 loop reads CSAKYQGLAYGYTF. The CDR3 coding sequence is TGCAGTGCTAAGTACCAGGGGCTGGCCTATGGCTACACCTTC.

In its sample, this clonotype was seen a few times. The V and J genes are TRBV10-3 and TRBJ1-2; D is unresolved. This CDR3 is 16 amino acids long. V lost 0 bases, J lost 1 base, and 12 bases lay in between. CDR1 and CDR2 from the germline V gene are ENHRY and SYGVKD. The CDR3 sequence: CAISESVASINYGYTF. The DNA of the CDR3 is TGTGCCATCAGTGAGTCGGTCGCTTCGATTAACTATGGCTACACCTTC.

The chain joins TRBV27 to TRBJ2-7; D unclear. Trimming took 5 bases from V and 5 from J, leaving 7 bases between them. Germline loops: CDR1 MNHEY, CDR2 SMNVEV (reference sequence). This CDR3 region has 11 residues. The CDR3 spells CASSIGNEQYF. CDR3 bases: TGTGCCAGCAGTATAGGGAACGAGCAGTACTTC.

This clonotype appeared once. The chain joins TRBV7-2 to TRBJ2-1; 10 nucleotides align to TRBD2. CDR1 is SGHTA, CDR2 FQGNSA, per germline. CDR3 length: 15 residues. The ends lost 0 bases at V and 8 bases at J; junction bases unmatched: 4. The CDR3 DNA reads TGTGCCAGCAGCTTAGCAGCGGGAGGGCCCCATGAGCAGTTCTTC. It yields the protein CASSLAAGGPHEQFF.